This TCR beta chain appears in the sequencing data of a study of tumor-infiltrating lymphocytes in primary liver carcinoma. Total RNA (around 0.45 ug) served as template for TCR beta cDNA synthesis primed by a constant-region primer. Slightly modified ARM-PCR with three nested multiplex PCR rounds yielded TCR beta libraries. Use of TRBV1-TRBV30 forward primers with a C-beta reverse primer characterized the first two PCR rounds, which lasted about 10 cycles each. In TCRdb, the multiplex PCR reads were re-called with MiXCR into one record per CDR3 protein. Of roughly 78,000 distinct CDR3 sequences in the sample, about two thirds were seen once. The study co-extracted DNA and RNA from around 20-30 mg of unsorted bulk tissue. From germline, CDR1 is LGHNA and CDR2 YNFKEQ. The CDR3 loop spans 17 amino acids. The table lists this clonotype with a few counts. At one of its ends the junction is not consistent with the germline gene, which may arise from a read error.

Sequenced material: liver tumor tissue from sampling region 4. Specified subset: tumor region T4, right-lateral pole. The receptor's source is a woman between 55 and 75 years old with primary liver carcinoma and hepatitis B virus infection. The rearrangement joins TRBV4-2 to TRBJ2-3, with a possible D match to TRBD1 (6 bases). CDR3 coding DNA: TGTGTCAGCAGTCAAGACCGAAGGGGGACGGTGGTAGATACGCAGTATTTT. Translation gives CVSSQDRRGTVVDTQYF.